The 10 T cell receptor beta chains below all came from one sample that was sequenced in a study of response to subunit inactivated influenza vaccine. Via MiXCR, TCRdb re-called the RT-PCR reads, giving one row per CDR3 protein. This table has a few hundred thousand distinct CDR3 sequences, 14% appearing once. Sequencing used PBMCs from blood, obtained 11 to 12 days after vaccination. These receptors came from a man between 50 and 59 years old who received an inactivated influenza vaccine.

The rearrangement joins TRBV5-1 to TRBJ1-6, with TRBD1 matching 9 bases. With 3 bases clipped from V and 13 bases from J, the junction kept 17 bases outside the gene matches. The germline CDR1 and CDR2 sequences are SGHRS and YFSETQ. The CDR3 covers 17 residues. The CDR3 sequence is CASSSGTGSLDRAPLHF. CDR3 DNA: TGCGCCAGCAGCTCCGGGACAGGGTCGTTGGATCGTGCGCCCCTCCACTTT.

This clonotype was found a few times. The genes are TRBV2 and TRBJ2-2; 12 positions agree with TRBD2. Germline CDR1 reads SNHLY; CDR2 reads FYNNEI. This CDR3 has 15 residues. Losses at the gene ends were 5 bases for V and 5 bases for J; bases not matched to a gene: 3. CDR3 in amino acids: CASSTSGGRTGELFF. In DNA form, the CDR3 reads TGTGCCAGCAGTACTAGCGGGGGGAGGACCGGGGAGCTGTTTTTT.

This clonotype has more than one count but fewer than ten. The chain combines TRBV11-1 with TRBJ2-7, with TRBD1 as a possible D gene (5 bases). Between the trimmed V and J ends, which lost 0 bases and 7 bases, there was a span of 7 bases. The CDR3 spans 12 residues. Germline V gene lookup returns CDR1 SGHAT and CDR2 FQDESV (reference sequence). CDR3 loop: CASSLASGEQYF. CDR3 bases: TGTGCCAGCAGCTTAGCGTCAGGGGAGCAGTACTTC.

A few counts support this clonotype. DNA for the CDR3: TGTGCCATCAGTGAGTCGGGCCTTCGTGAGGAAAAACTGTTTTTT. This codes for CAISESGLREEKLFF. The rearrangement uses TRBV10-3 and TRBJ1-4; the D is unclear. V lost 0 bases and J 8 bases, leaving 13 bases between the germline ends. Germline V lookup: CDR1 ENHRY, CDR2 SYGVKD. The CDR3 sequence is 15 residues long.

This clonotype was observed a handful of times. This sequence joins TRBV4-3 and TRBJ2-3, with D unresolved. The CDR3 consists of 15 residues. Trimming stripped 1 base from V and 3 bases from J, with 11 bases between. Germline V gene lookup returns CDR1 LGHNA and CDR2 YSLEER. The CDR3 loop is CASSQGYGGTDTQYF. The CDR3 DNA reads as TGCGCCAGCAGCCAAGGGTATGGTGGTACAGATACGCAGTATTTT.

This clonotype was observed a few times. The rearrangement uses TRBV30 and TRBJ2-3; D possibly matches TRBD1 or TRBD2 (5 bases each). The CDR3 consists of 15 residues. The germline gives CDR1 GTSNPN, CDR2 SVGIG (reference sequence). V shed 5 bases and J shed 3 bases, with 18 bases lying between them. CDR3 bases: TGTGCCTGGTCGGTGGGGGTAGGTAGGACAGATACGCAGTATTTT. Translating gives CAWSVGVGRTDTQYF.

In this sample, this clonotype turned up a few times. The chain has TRBV6-1 and TRBJ1-5, with D possibly being TRBD1 (5 bases). The CDR3 spans 17 residues. Germline CDR1 MNHNS, CDR2 SASEGT. Trimming left V 4 bases short and J 0 bases short, with 16 bases between. The CDR3 reads CASSGPWGVHSNQPQHF. The CDR3 DNA reads TGTGCCAGCAGTGGACCCTGGGGGGTTCATAGCAATCAGCCCCAGCATTTT.

The J gene is TRBJ2-3, the V gene TRBV11-2, with D unresolved. The germline V gene encodes CDR1 SGHAT and CDR2 FQNNGV. With 1 base removed from V and 7 bases from J, the gap between germline ends came to 6 bases. The CDR3 sequence is 12 residues long. The CDR3 nucleotides read TGTGCCAGCAGCTTAGTTCCGAATACGCAGTATTTT. Its translation is CASSLVPNTQYF.

This clonotype was found a few times. V usage is TRBV4-2 and J usage is TRBJ2-1, with 9 bases fitting TRBD1. Losses at the gene ends were 3 bases for V and 8 bases for J; bases not matched to a gene: 17. Germline CDR1 LGHNA, CDR2 YNFKEQ. This CDR3 has 18 residues. The CDR3 is CASSHPLATGTGSHEQFF. CDR3 DNA sequence: TGTGCCAGCAGCCACCCACTGGCAACCGGGACAGGGAGCCATGAGCAGTTCTTC.

V gene TRBV5-1 combines with J gene TRBJ2-6; TRBD2 aligns across 7 bases. There are 20 residues in the CDR3. V shed 4 bases and J 0 bases; nucleotides not matched to a gene: 16. Germline CDR1 SGHRS, CDR2 YFSETQ. CDR3 protein: CASSMGGFIAGRSGANVLTF. CDR3 coding DNA: TGCGCCAGCAGCATGGGGGGGTTTATCGCGGGGCGCTCTGGGGCCAACGTCCTGACTTTC.